These T cell receptor beta chains were read from a single sample in a study of OX40 agonist ivuxolimab in advanced cancers. Method: immunoSEQ multiplex PCR; TCRdb's copy keeps in-frame clones and lacks some. The sample shows around 58,000 clones, 84% of them seen only once. Sequencing used CD4+ or CD8+ T cells sorted from blood, obtained in a trial of the OX40 agonist ivuxolimab. The receptors derive from an adult with an advanced solid tumor such as melanoma, head and neck, liver or kidney cancer. The CDR3 runs from the conserved cysteine through the conserved F or W. Each record gives: CDR3 protein, CDR3 DNA, V gene, J gene, D gene, clone size. The D gene is left open where the match is weak. Part of the rows lack a size; the others show once, few, many or a class for expanded clones.

CDR3 protein: CASSLEGTGNEQYF; CDR3 DNA: TGCGCCAGCAGCTTGGAGGGGACAGGGAACGAGCAGTACTTC; V gene: TRBV5-1; J gene: TRBJ2-7; D gene: TRBD1; clone size: -
CDR3 protein: CASSKGGTEASYEQYF; CDR3 DNA: TGTGCCAGTAGTAAGGGAGGGACCGAAGCTTCCTACGAGCAGTACTTC; V gene: TRBV19; J gene: TRBJ2-7; D gene: TRBD2; clone size: -
CDR3 protein: CAWKAGDETQYF; CDR3 DNA: TGTGCCTGGAAGGCAGGGGACGAGACCCAGTACTTC; V gene: TRBV30; J gene: TRBJ2-5; D gene: -; clone size: -
CDR3 protein: CASSPASGYEQYF; CDR3 DNA: TGTGCCAGCTCCCCCGCTAGCGGTTACGAGCAGTACTTC; V gene: TRBV18; J gene: TRBJ2-7; D gene: TRBD2; clone size: -
CDR3 protein: CAWAPGLAGETQYF; CDR3 DNA: TGTGCCTGGGCTCCCGGACTAGCAGGAGAGACCCAGTACTTC; V gene: TRBV30; J gene: TRBJ2-5; D gene: TRBD2; clone size: -
CDR3 protein: CASGLFDGNQPQHF; CDR3 DNA: TGTGCTAGTGGTCTATTCGATGGCAATCAGCCCCAGCATTTT; V gene: TRBV12-5; J gene: TRBJ1-5; D gene: -; clone size: -
CDR3 protein: CAWSVRNTQYF; CDR3 DNA: TGTGCCTGGAGTGTAAGGAATACGCAGTATTTT; V gene: TRBV30; J gene: TRBJ2-3; D gene: -; clone size: -
CDR3 protein: CASSSEPSWDGYTF; CDR3 DNA: TGTGCCAGCAGCTCGGAACCTTCGTGGGATGGCTACACCTTC; V gene: TRBV5-4; J gene: TRBJ1-2; D gene: -; clone size: -
CDR3 protein: CASSFTGEIWNEQFF; CDR3 DNA: TGTGCCAGCAGTTTTACAGGGGAAATCTGGAATGAGCAGTTCTTC; V gene: TRBV28; J gene: TRBJ2-1; D gene: TRBD1; clone size: -
CDR3 protein: CASSLMAGMNTEAFF; CDR3 DNA: TGTGCCAGCAGCCTGATGGCGGGGATGAACACTGAAGCTTTCTTT; V gene: TRBV6-6; J gene: TRBJ1-1; D gene: -; clone size: -
CDR3 protein: CASSLDLGGDMAAFF; CDR3 DNA: TGTGCCAGCAGCTTAGATCTTGGTGGGGATATGGCAGCTTTCTTT; V gene: TRBV11-2; J gene: TRBJ1-1; D gene: -; clone size: -
CDR3 protein: CASSESKPPYNEQFF; CDR3 DNA: TGTGCCAGCAGTGAGAGTAAACCCCCCTACAATGAGCAGTTCTTC; V gene: TRBV6-1; J gene: TRBJ2-1; D gene: -; clone size: once
CDR3 protein: CAISAGGEKLFF; CDR3 DNA: TGTGCCATCAGCGCAGGTGGGGAAAAACTGTTTTTT; V gene: TRBV10-3; J gene: TRBJ1-4; D gene: -; clone size: -
CDR3 protein: CAIRGDRGNYGYTF; CDR3 DNA: TGTGCCATCAGAGGGGACAGGGGCAACTATGGCTACACCTTC; V gene: TRBV10-3; J gene: TRBJ1-2; D gene: TRBD1; clone size: -
CDR3 protein: CASSSGVRTEAFF; CDR3 DNA: TGTGCCAGCAGTTCCGGGGTTCGCACTGAAGCTTTCTTT; V gene: TRBV7-9; J gene: TRBJ1-1; D gene: -; clone size: -
CDR3 protein: CASSRRGEKLFF; CDR3 DNA: TGTGCCAGCAGCCGCCGGGGTGAAAAACTGTTTTTT; V gene: TRBV5-4; J gene: TRBJ1-4; D gene: -; clone size: -
CDR3 protein: CASSPGPYEQYF; CDR3 DNA: TGTGCCAGTAGTCCCGGTCCCTACGAGCAGTACTTC; V gene: TRBV19; J gene: TRBJ2-7; D gene: -; clone size: -
CDR3 protein: CASSSQGTGELFF; CDR3 DNA: TGTGCCAGCAGCTCACAGGGAACCGGGGAGCTGTTTTTT; V gene: TRBV11-2; J gene: TRBJ2-2; D gene: -; clone size: once
CDR3 protein: CASSFLNWRKDNEQFF; CDR3 DNA: TGTGCCAGCAGTTTCCTTAACTGGAGGAAAGACAATGAGCAGTTCTTC; V gene: TRBV28; J gene: TRBJ2-1; D gene: -; clone size: -
CDR3 protein: CASSWTVTSYEQYF; CDR3 DNA: TGTGCCAGCAGTTGGACTGTTACCTCCTACGAGCAGTACTTC; V gene: TRBV27; J gene: TRBJ2-7; D gene: -; clone size: -
CDR3 protein: CASSPTGNEQFF; CDR3 DNA: TGCGCCAGCTCGCCGACAGGGAATGAGCAGTTCTTC; V gene: TRBV5-1; J gene: TRBJ2-1; D gene: TRBD1; clone size: -
CDR3 protein: CASSRGLFSYNEQFF; CDR3 DNA: TGTGCCAGCAGTCGGGGACTCTTTTCCTACAATGAGCAGTTCTTC; V gene: TRBV2; J gene: TRBJ2-1; D gene: -; clone size: -
CDR3 protein: CASSLVWGVQETQYF; CDR3 DNA: TGTGCCAGCAGCTTGGTTTGGGGGGTCCAAGAGACCCAGTACTTC; V gene: TRBV5-6; J gene: TRBJ2-5; D gene: -; clone size: -
CDR3 protein: CASSLDKYQETQYF; CDR3 DNA: TGTGCCAGCAGCTTAGACAAGTACCAAGAGACCCAGTACTTC; V gene: TRBV7-6; J gene: TRBJ2-5; D gene: -; clone size: -
CDR3 protein: CASSQGEGGYQPQHF; CDR3 DNA: TGCGCCAGCAGCCAAGGGGAGGGTGGTTATCAGCCCCAGCATTTT; V gene: TRBV4-1; J gene: TRBJ1-5; D gene: -; clone size: -
CDR3 protein: CASSSTGLAGDGEQFF; CDR3 DNA: TGCGCCAGCAGCTCTACAGGACTAGCGGGAGACGGGGAGCAGTTCTTC; V gene: TRBV4-1; J gene: TRBJ2-1; D gene: TRBD2; clone size: once
CDR3 protein: CASTIGGGGDNEQYF; CDR3 DNA: TGTGCCAGCACCATAGGGGGTGGGGGGGACAACGAGCAGTACTTC; V gene: TRBV6-6; J gene: TRBJ2-7; D gene: -; clone size: -
CDR3 protein: CASSPRGALYQETQYF; CDR3 DNA: TGTGCCAGCAGCCCGAGGGGGGCCCTGTACCAAGAGACCCAGTACTTC; V gene: TRBV9; J gene: TRBJ2-5; D gene: -; clone size: few
CDR3 protein: CASRQGYEQYF; CDR3 DNA: TGTGCCAGTAGGCAGGGTTACGAGCAGTACTTC; V gene: TRBV19; J gene: TRBJ2-7; D gene: -; clone size: -
CDR3 protein: CAWSVRGGSSPLHF; CDR3 DNA: TGTGCCTGGAGTGTACGGGGGGGGAGTTCACCCCTCCACTTT; V gene: TRBV30; J gene: TRBJ1-6; D gene: -; clone size: -
CDR3 protein: CSVETLGTVSGAGNTIYF; CDR3 DNA: TGCAGCGTTGAGACGTTAGGGACGGTTTCGGGCGCTGGAAACACCATATATTTT; V gene: TRBV29-1; J gene: TRBJ1-3; D gene: -; clone size: -
CDR3 protein: CASSLIWGTYEQYF; CDR3 DNA: TGCGCCAGCAGCTTGATCTGGGGGACCTACGAGCAGTACTTC; V gene: TRBV5-1; J gene: TRBJ2-7; D gene: -; clone size: -
CDR3 protein: CASSLADTQYF; CDR3 DNA: TGTGCCAGCAGCTTGGCTGATACGCAGTATTTT; V gene: TRBV7-8; J gene: TRBJ2-3; D gene: -; clone size: -
CDR3 protein: CASSSTGGVTEAFF; CDR3 DNA: TGTGCCAGTAGTAGTACAGGGGGGGTCACTGAAGCTTTCTTT; V gene: TRBV19; J gene: TRBJ1-1; D gene: TRBD1; clone size: once
CDR3 protein: CASSKWGAGKNTEAFF; CDR3 DNA: TGTGCCAGCAGCAAATGGGGGGCAGGAAAGAACACTGAAGCTTTCTTT; V gene: TRBV21-1; J gene: TRBJ1-1; D gene: -; clone size: -
CDR3 protein: CASTPTGVLPYEQYF; CDR3 DNA: TGTGCCAGCACCCCGACAGGGGTTTTACCCTACGAGCAGTACTTC; V gene: TRBV6-5; J gene: TRBJ2-7; D gene: TRBD1; clone size: -
CDR3 protein: CASSEARQGLGMDGYTF; CDR3 DNA: TGTGCCAGCAGTGAAGCGCGCCAGGGTTTGGGAATGGATGGCTACACCTTC; V gene: TRBV2; J gene: TRBJ1-2; D gene: -; clone size: -
CDR3 protein: CATSRDALSGSGWTQYF; CDR3 DNA: TGTGCCACCAGCAGAGATGCTCTTAGCGGGAGTGGCTGGACCCAGTACTTC; V gene: TRBV15; J gene: TRBJ2-5; D gene: TRBD2; clone size: -
CDR3 protein: CASSYGGDGNTIYF; CDR3 DNA: TGTGCCAGCAGTTACGGGGGGGATGGAAACACCATATATTTT; V gene: TRBV6-5; J gene: TRBJ1-3; D gene: -; clone size: -
CDR3 protein: CASSQGQGDSPLHF; CDR3 DNA: TGCGCCAGCAGCCAAGGACAGGGGGACTCACCCCTCCACTTT; V gene: TRBV4-3; J gene: TRBJ1-6; D gene: TRBD1; clone size: few
CDR3 protein: CASSFGQGANEQFF; CDR3 DNA: TGTGCCAGCAGCTTTGGGCAGGGGGCGAATGAGCAGTTCTTC; V gene: TRBV7-9; J gene: TRBJ2-1; D gene: TRBD1; clone size: -
CDR3 protein: CASSLPGQGNTIYF; CDR3 DNA: TGTGCCAGCAGCCTTCCCGGACAGGGAAACACCATATATTTT; V gene: TRBV14; J gene: TRBJ1-3; D gene: -; clone size: -
CDR3 protein: CASSVTEETQYF; CDR3 DNA: TGTGCCAGCAGTGTCACAGAAGAGACCCAGTACTTC; V gene: TRBV2; J gene: TRBJ2-5; D gene: -; clone size: -